The rows below give T cell receptor beta chains drawn from one sample of a study of T cells in Graves' hyperthyroidism and ophthalmopathy. TCRdb itself ran the multiplex PCR reads through MiXCR, one entry per CDR3 protein. Here the sample spans under 800,000 distinct CDR3 sequences, 14% being singletons. The sequenced material came from blood. These receptors were collected from a woman aged 18-35 years with Graves' hyperthyroidism. CDR3s include the opening cysteine and the closing phenylalanine or tryptophan. D genes are given only for firm matches. Size values are once, few and many counts, or a class for expanded clones, and some rows have none.

J gene: TRBJ2-7; D gene: -; V gene: TRBV15; clone size: -; CDR3 length: 12; CDR3 protein: CATSTAAYEQYF; CDR3 DNA: TGTGCCACCAGCACGGCGGCCTACGAGCAGTACTTC
J gene: TRBJ2-2; D gene: -; V gene: TRBV27; clone size: few; CDR3 length: 15; CDR3 protein: CASRRDGQNTGELFF; CDR3 DNA: TGTGCCAGCAGGAGGGACGGTCAGAACACCGGGGAGCTGTTTTTT
J gene: TRBJ1-4; D gene: -; V gene: TRBV6-1; clone size: few; CDR3 length: 14; CDR3 protein: CASSGTRGREKLFF; CDR3 DNA: TGTGCCAGCAGTGGGACCCGGGGTCGGGAAAAACTGTTTTTT
J gene: TRBJ1-2; D gene: -; V gene: TRBV12-3/TRBV12-4; clone size: -; CDR3 length: 13; CDR3 protein: CASSFGINYGYTF; CDR3 DNA: TGTGCCAGCAGTTTTGGGATCAACTATGGCTACACCTTC
J gene: TRBJ1-1; D gene: TRBD1; V gene: TRBV28; clone size: many; CDR3 length: 17; CDR3 protein: CASSFPQSGGAGTEAFF; CDR3 DNA: TGTGCCAGCAGTTTTCCCCAATCAGGGGGCGCGGGCACTGAAGCTTTCTTT
J gene: TRBJ1-2; D gene: -; V gene: TRBV29-1; clone size: -; CDR3 length: 12; CDR3 protein: CSVEGARNGYTF; CDR3 DNA: TGCAGCGTTGAAGGAGCCCGGAATGGCTACACCTTC
J gene: TRBJ1-5; D gene: -; V gene: TRBV20-1; clone size: many; CDR3 length: 11; CDR3 protein: CSANLDQTQHF; CDR3 DNA: TGCAGTGCTAATTTGGACCAAACCCAGCATTTT
J gene: TRBJ1-1; D gene: TRBD1; V gene: TRBV7-7; clone size: -; CDR3 length: 15; CDR3 protein: CASSKPTGRNTEAFF; CDR3 DNA: TGTGCCAGCAGCAAGCCGACAGGGCGAAACACTGAAGCTTTCTTT
J gene: TRBJ2-5; D gene: TRBD2; V gene: TRBV29-1; clone size: few; CDR3 length: 13; CDR3 protein: CSPEREPQETQYF; CDR3 DNA: TGCAGCCCGGAGCGGGAGCCCCAAGAGACCCAGTACTTC
J gene: TRBJ1-5; D gene: -; V gene: TRBV2; clone size: -; CDR3 length: 15; CDR3 protein: CASSATGRLNQPQHF; CDR3 DNA: TGTGCCAGCAGTGCCACGGGACGCCTCAATCAGCCCCAGCATTTT
J gene: TRBJ2-7; D gene: TRBD2; V gene: TRBV20-1; clone size: -; CDR3 length: 15; CDR3 protein: CSARDFQRGAYEQYF; CDR3 DNA: TGCAGTGCTAGAGATTTCCAGCGGGGGGCCTACGAGCAGTACTTC
J gene: TRBJ1-6; D gene: TRBD1; V gene: TRBV5-4; clone size: -; CDR3 length: 13; CDR3 protein: CASQGADYSPLHF; CDR3 DNA: TGTGCCTCGCAGGGGGCGGATTATTCACCCCTCCACTTT
J gene: TRBJ1-4; D gene: -; V gene: TRBV7-9; clone size: few; CDR3 length: 15; CDR3 protein: CASSEKGDPVAKLFF; CDR3 DNA: TGTGCCAGCAGCGAAAAGGGGGATCCCGTGGCCAAACTGTTTTTT
J gene: TRBJ2-1; D gene: -; V gene: TRBV5-1; clone size: -; CDR3 length: 17; CDR3 protein: CASSLGPEGPIRDEQFF; CDR3 DNA: TGCGCCAGCAGCTTGGGGCCCGAGGGCCCAATTAGGGATGAGCAGTTCTTC
J gene: TRBJ2-3; D gene: TRBD2; V gene: TRBV6-1; clone size: many; CDR3 length: 19; CDR3 protein: CASSTGFSGMAVITDTQYF; CDR3 DNA: TGTGCCAGCAGCACTGGGTTTAGCGGGATGGCGGTCATCACAGATACGCAGTATTTT
J gene: TRBJ2-7; D gene: TRBD2; V gene: TRBV6-2/TRBV6-3; clone size: many; CDR3 length: 17; CDR3 protein: CASSYRTGSGRNHEQYF; CDR3 DNA: TGTGCCAGCAGTTACAGGACGGGAAGCGGGAGAAACCACGAGCAGTACTTC
J gene: TRBJ2-5; D gene: TRBD2; V gene: TRBV6-2/TRBV6-3; clone size: -; CDR3 length: 20; CDR3 protein: CASSYSNFVGSGSGGETQYF; CDR3 DNA: TGTGCCAGCAGTTACTCGAATTTTGTCGGGTCAGGGAGCGGGGGGGAGACCCAGTACTTC
J gene: TRBJ2-1; D gene: TRBD1; V gene: TRBV13; clone size: many; CDR3 length: 14; CDR3 protein: CASSSGTGLVGQFF; CDR3 DNA: TGTGCCAGCAGTTCCGGGACAGGACTTGTAGGGCAGTTCTTC
J gene: TRBJ1-2; D gene: -; V gene: TRBV20-1; clone size: many; CDR3 length: 12; CDR3 protein: CSATGSNYGYTF; CDR3 DNA: TGCAGTGCAACGGGCAGTAACTATGGCTACACCTTC
J gene: TRBJ1-2; D gene: TRBD1; V gene: TRBV14; clone size: -; CDR3 length: 12; CDR3 protein: CASSRRQGGYTF; CDR3 DNA: TGTGCCAGCAGCCGACGACAGGGTGGCTACACCTTC
J gene: TRBJ2-1; D gene: -; V gene: TRBV18; clone size: many; CDR3 length: 13; CDR3 protein: CASSPPAKNEQFF; CDR3 DNA: TGTGCCAGCTCACCACCGGCGAAAAATGAGCAGTTCTTC
J gene: TRBJ2-7; D gene: -; V gene: TRBV12-3/TRBV12-4; clone size: once; CDR3 length: 13; CDR3 protein: CASSFPLSYEQYF; CDR3 DNA: TGTGCCAGCAGTTTCCCCTTATCCTACGAGCAGTACTTC
J gene: TRBJ2-1; D gene: TRBD2; V gene: TRBV20-1; clone size: many; CDR3 length: 16; CDR3 protein: CSARGLAGGLGNEQFF; CDR3 DNA: TGCAGTGCTAGAGGACTAGCGGGAGGCCTGGGCAATGAGCAGTTCTTC
J gene: TRBJ1-2; D gene: TRBD1; V gene: TRBV20-1; clone size: few; CDR3 length: 15; CDR3 protein: CSASGQGVRNYGYTF; CDR3 DNA: TGCAGTGCTAGTGGTCAGGGGGTGAGAAACTATGGCTACACCTTC
J gene: TRBJ2-1; D gene: TRBD2; V gene: TRBV6-4; clone size: few; CDR3 length: 15; CDR3 protein: CASSDSTSGSDEQFF; CDR3 DNA: TGTGCCAGCAGTGACTCGACTAGCGGTAGCGATGAGCAGTTCTTC
J gene: TRBJ1-1; D gene: -; V gene: TRBV20-1; clone size: few; CDR3 length: 13; CDR3 protein: CSARGTVGTEAFF; CDR3 DNA: TGCAGTGCTAGAGGTACGGTGGGGACAGAAGCTTTCTTT
J gene: TRBJ1-5; D gene: TRBD1; V gene: TRBV28; clone size: many; CDR3 length: 15; CDR3 protein: CASSGWGQVNQPQHF; CDR3 DNA: TGTGCCAGCAGTGGGTGGGGACAGGTCAATCAGCCCCAGCATTTT
J gene: TRBJ2-5; D gene: TRBD2; V gene: TRBV29-1; clone size: many; CDR3 length: 15; CDR3 protein: CSVPVAGGRGETQYF; CDR3 DNA: TGCAGCGTTCCCGTGGCGGGGGGGCGAGGAGAGACCCAGTACTTC
J gene: TRBJ2-3; D gene: -; V gene: TRBV4-1; clone size: few; CDR3 length: 15; CDR3 protein: CASSQVGGLGDTQYF; CDR3 DNA: TGCGCCAGCAGCCAAGTGGGCGGTCTGGGGGATACGCAGTATTTT
J gene: TRBJ1-5; D gene: -; V gene: TRBV4-1; clone size: many; CDR3 length: 15; CDR3 protein: CASSHPGPGNQPQHF; CDR3 DNA: TGCGCCAGCAGCCATCCGGGACCAGGCAATCAGCCCCAGCATTTT
J gene: TRBJ2-7; D gene: -; V gene: TRBV20-1; clone size: many; CDR3 length: 16; CDR3 protein: CSAREQKRLSTYEQYF; CDR3 DNA: TGCAGTGCTAGAGAACAGAAGCGGTTGTCGACCTACGAGCAGTACTTC
J gene: TRBJ2-3; D gene: -; V gene: TRBV24-1; clone size: -; CDR3 length: 17; CDR3 protein: CATSVSPQGVRKDTQYF; CDR3 DNA: TGTGCCACCAGTGTTTCCCCACAGGGTGTGAGGAAAGATACGCAGTATTTT
J gene: TRBJ2-2; D gene: TRBD2; V gene: TRBV20-1; clone size: few; CDR3 length: 16; CDR3 protein: CSARDRSGSRSGELFF; CDR3 DNA: TGCAGTGCTAGAGATCGGAGCGGGAGTAGGTCCGGGGAGCTGTTTTTT
J gene: TRBJ2-5; D gene: -; V gene: TRBV7-3; clone size: many; CDR3 length: 14; CDR3 protein: CASSLLGHQETQYF; CDR3 DNA: TGTGCCAGCAGCCTATTGGGACATCAAGAGACCCAGTACTTC
J gene: TRBJ2-2; D gene: -; V gene: TRBV14; clone size: few; CDR3 length: 14; CDR3 protein: CASSSGVGPGELFF; CDR3 DNA: TGTGCCAGCAGCTCAGGGGTTGGACCCGGGGAGCTGTTTTTT
J gene: TRBJ1-1; D gene: TRBD1; V gene: TRBV12-3/TRBV12-4; clone size: many; CDR3 length: 15; CDR3 protein: CASSLEPGWTGKAFF; CDR3 DNA: TGTGCCAGCAGTTTAGAGCCCGGCTGGACAGGGAAAGCTTTCTTT